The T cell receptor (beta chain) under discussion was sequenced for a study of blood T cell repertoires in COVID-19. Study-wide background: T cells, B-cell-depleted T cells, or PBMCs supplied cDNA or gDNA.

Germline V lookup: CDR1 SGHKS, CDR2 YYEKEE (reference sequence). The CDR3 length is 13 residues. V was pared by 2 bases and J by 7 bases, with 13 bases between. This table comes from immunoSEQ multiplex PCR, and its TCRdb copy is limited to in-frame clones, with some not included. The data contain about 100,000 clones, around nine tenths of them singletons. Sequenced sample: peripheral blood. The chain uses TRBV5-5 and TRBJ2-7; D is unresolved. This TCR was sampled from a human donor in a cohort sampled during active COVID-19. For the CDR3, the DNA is TGTGCCAGCAGCTTCGTTGTCGTCGGGGAGCAGTACTTC. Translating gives CASSFVVVGEQYF. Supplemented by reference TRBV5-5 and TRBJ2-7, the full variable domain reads DAGVTQSPTHLIKTRGQQVTLRCSPISGHKSVSWYQQVLGQGPQFIFQYYEKEERGRGNFPDRFSARQFPNYSSELNVNALLLGDSALYLCASSFVVVGEQYFGPGTRLTVT.